This entry lists 9 T cell receptor beta chains sequenced from one sample in a study of Graves' ophthalmopathy and Graves' hyperthyroidism. Scientists amplified the TCR beta CDR3 regions from RNA transcripts. HTBI primers served in a first-round RT-PCR, which a second-round multiplex PCR followed. TCRdb called the multiplex PCR reads again in MiXCR, with one record for every CDR3 protein. The data hold roughly 480,000 distinct CDR3 sequences, with around an eighth observed a single time. Sequenced input: blood. The receptors were gathered from a woman between 25 and 40 years old with Graves' ophthalmopathy.

The CDR3 sequence: CADMEGHPSYEQYF. The CDR3 bases are TGTGCCGACATGGAGGGGCATCCATCCTACGAGCAGTACTTC. The rearrangement links TRBV25-1 to TRBJ2-7; tentatively, D is TRBD2 (6 bases). Per germline, CDR1 MGHDK and CDR2 SYGVNS. The CDR3 is 14 residues long. Deletions cut 11 bases from V and 1 base from J, with 18 bases between.

V gene TRBV6-1 combines with J gene TRBJ1-3, with no clear D. Trimming took off 5 bases at V and 3 bases at J, with 14 bases between the two ends. This CDR3 is 15 amino acids long. From germline, CDR1 is MNHNS and CDR2 SASEGT. Here the CDR3 reads CASSPRNLIGNTIYF. In DNA, the CDR3 is TGTGCCAGCAGTCCACGGAACCTGATTGGAAACACCATATATTTT.

This clonotype was detected many times. The rearrangement joins TRBV5-1 to TRBJ2-7, with 7 bases matching TRBD2. This CDR3 spans 14 amino acids. After removal of 0 bases from V and 7 bases from J, the junction contained 7 bases not matched to a gene. Germline assignment: CDR1 SGHRS and CDR2 YFSETQ. As DNA, the CDR3 is TGCGCCAGCAGCTTGGGGGGGGGGATGGATGAGCAGTACTTC. Its protein product is CASSLGGGMDEQYF.

At least ten counts were recorded for this clonotype. The chain combines TRBV11-2 with TRBJ2-7; D not resolved. The CDR3 is made up of 14 amino acids. Germline-derived CDR1 and CDR2 are SGHAT and FQNNGV. V lost 2 bases to trimming and J lost 3 bases, with 11 bases between them. The CDR3 DNA sequence: TGTGCCAGCAGCTTATACAGCTTAGGCTACGAGCAGTACTTC. As protein: CASSLYSLGYEQYF. Full variable domain (rest looked up from reference TRBV11-2 and TRBJ2-7): EAGVAQSPRYKIIEKRQSVAFWCNPISGHATLYWYQQILGQGPKLLIQFQNNGVVDDSQLPKDRFSAERLKGVDSTLKIQPAKLEDSAVYLCASSLYSLGYEQYFGPGTRLTVT.

Comments on this clonotype: This may be a read error: a much more frequent sequence differs by one nucleotide. The chain employs TRBV6-1 and TRBJ1-5, with D uncertain. Trimming removed 4 bases at V and 7 bases at J, with 11 bases between. Per the germline V gene, CDR1 is MNHNS and CDR2 is SASEGT. The length of the CDR3 is 13 residues. The CDR3, as DNA: TGTGCCAGCAGTGGTTGGGCGGAGCAGCCCCAGCATTTT. Amino acid sequence: CASSGWAEQPQHF.

This sequence joins TRBV10-3 and TRBJ2-2; D may be TRBD2 (7 bases). Trimming took off 10 bases at V and 6 bases at J, with 24 bases between the two ends. Looked up from germline, CDR1 is ENHRY and CDR2 is SYGVKD. The CDR3 covers 16 residues. The CDR3 protein is CATSIRAGAASGELFF. As DNA, the CDR3 is TGTGCCACCAGCATACGCGCGGGGGCGGCGTCCGGGGAGCTGTTTTTT.

The rearrangement joins TRBV5-1 to TRBJ1-5; D gene unclear. The germline gives CDR1 SGHRS, CDR2 YFSETQ. This CDR3 is 13 amino acids long. Trimming removed 0 bases at V and 9 bases at J, with 10 bases between. The chain's CDR3 is CASSLDGFPPQHF. CDR3 coding DNA: TGCGCCAGCAGCTTGGATGGGTTTCCGCCCCAGCATTTT.

This clonotype was seen ten or more times. The chain employs TRBV7-3 and TRBJ2-5; weak D call: TRBD2 (6 bases). V was clipped by 2 bases and J by 5 bases, with 12 bases between them. This CDR3 comprises 14 residues. Germline V gives CDR1 SGHTA, CDR2 FQGTGA. CDR3: CASSLGGYRETQYF. CDR3 bases: TGTGCCAGCAGCTTAGGGGGGTACCGGGAGACCCAGTACTTC.

The chain couples TRBV28 to TRBJ2-2; a possible D gene is TRBD1 (7 bases). V was trimmed by 3 bases and J by 5 bases, leaving 19 bases between them. Per the germline V gene, CDR1 is MDHEN and CDR2 is SYDVKM. The CDR3 runs 17 residues. CDR3: CASSFVFGGGRTGELFF. In DNA form, the CDR3 reads TGTGCCAGCAGTTTTGTATTTGGAGGGGGCCGAACCGGGGAGCTGTTTTTT. The full variable domain, with the rest looked up from reference TRBV28 and TRBJ2-2, is DVKVTQSSRYLVKRTGEKVFLECVQDMDHENMFWYRQDPGLGLRLIYFSYDVKMKEKGDIPEGYSVSREKKERFSLILESASTNQTSMYLCASSFVFGGGRTGELFFGEGSRLTVL.